The source of this TCR beta chain is a study of molecular identifiers for immune sequencing clone quantification (dated by TCRdb to between 2017 and 2018). For the wider study: In a replicate experiment, RNA from about 19,000 or 110,000 naive CD8 T cells was split into five aliquots, four of which were sequenced. This methods study benchmarked molecular-identifier clustering-based TCR repertoire sequencing (MIDCIRS) and TCR RNA copy counting, using CD8 T cells to do so. Study-wide findings and limitations: Modeling estimated 2.5 to 3.5 recovered TCR RNA copies per cell, compared with 8.5 to 10 by digital PCR, which implies roughly 30% capture efficiency. In CMV-specific effector cells, over 97% of molecules were held by clones above 20 RNA copies, whereas under 1% of molecules were held by such clones in naive cells. Spiked-in Jurkat TCR RNA equivalent to a single cell was reported to be detectable even among over 800,000 naive CD8 T cells. The sizes of highly expanded clones could end up underestimated when identical TCR molecules share a barcode. Spiked-in Jurkat TCR RNA (approximately 10 copies' worth), which is not part of the donor repertoire, was contained in the naive libraries. When barcode sub-clustering was left out, chimeric consensus sequences inflated TCR diversity, with chimeras reaching as high as 47%.

Turning to this clonotype: Its antigen specificity is not known. Per-nucleotide qualities are absent, and no much larger clonotype sits a single base away.

Libraries of naive CD8 T cells were built from approximately 22,000 to 940,000 sorted cells, with 10%, 30% or 50% of the purified RNA used. Naive CD8 T cells, defined as CD8+CD4-CCR7+CD45RA+, were FACS-sorted into RLT Plus buffer on a BD FACSAria II. Approximately eleven TCR copies' worth of Jurkat RNA were spiked into roughly 17,000-1,100,000 naive CD8 T cell samples to test detection sensitivity. CD8 T cells were enriched using RosetteSep CD8+ T Cell Enrichment Cocktail and Ficoll-Paque, and the enriched cells then underwent ACK red cell lysis. Cut back by 4 bases and 0 bases, the V and J ends lie 10 bases apart. Per the germline V gene, KGHSH is the CDR1 and LQKENI is the CDR2. The CDR3 covers 15 residues, taking in both the cysteine and the phenylalanine. CDR3 DNA only is kept here, 45 bases in frame from base 1. Library creation used PCR. Sequencing used a NextSeq 500. Bulk TCR libraries were generated as previously described, with the TCR primers listed in Table S5 used. Total RNA was purified with the Qiagen AllPrep DNA/RNA kit. Before any analysis, reads coming from multiple sequencing runs of the same library were combined into one pool. Concerning the study's data processing: Only reads with exact TCR constant sequence were kept, trimmed to 150 nt, and grouped by their 12-nt molecular barcodes. Reads within each barcode group were sub-clustered using a 15% Levenshtein threshold, and quality-weighted consensus sequences were constructed for each RNA molecule. Non-functional sequences were removed, as were lower-count sequences one edit away from another. On the basis of fitting two negative binomial distributions, barcode sub-clusters with fewer than 20% of the maximum read count were discarded. TCRdb reworked the public reads: Q25 trimming with fastp, MiXCR clone assembly, productive beta chains retained. Identical CDR3 protein sequences are pooled into one entry, listed with their most common genes and DNA. The V and J calls were not made by the authors but by TCRdb's processing. In this sample the table shows 90,000 or so distinct CDR3 sequences, nearly 25% of which occur a single time. 0.6% to 0.95% of the sample comes from the top ten.

Rearrangement joined TRBV18 to TRBJ2-1; TRBD1 is perhaps the D gene, given 6 matching bases. The TCR originated in a human donor in good health. Some libraries in this study had Jurkat cell RNA spiked in. What was sequenced was naive CD8+ T cells from blood, with Jurkat cell RNA spiked in. Taken with the paper, the label for cell subset or site translates to: FACS-sorted CD8+CD4-CCR7+CD45RA+ naive T cells. Read as DNA, the sequence is TGTGCCAGCTCACACACAGGGTACTCCTACAATGAGCAGTTCTTC. Its translation reads: CASSHTGYSYNEQFF.